What follows is one T cell receptor (beta chain) and its context. What it binds is not known. This record comes from a study of vaccination and CD4 T cells after COVID-19. Regarding the study as a whole: Convalescent patients gained a median approximately 90% of their reactive clones only post-vaccination.

Germline CDR1 is MNHEY and CDR2 is SVGAGI. This CDR3 has 15 amino acids. With V trimmed by 2 bases and J by 7 bases, 4 bases remained unmatched. TCRdb analysed the PCR reads with MiXCR anew, one entry per CDR3 protein. The sample holds some 18,000 distinct CDR3 sequences, about 59% seen once. V usage is TRBV6-5 and J usage is TRBJ2-7; TRBD2 aligns across 14 bases. The sample was CD4+ T cells from blood, taken before SARS-CoV-2 vaccination. The receptor was isolated from a human donor who had recovered from COVID-19. As DNA, the CDR3 is TGTGCCAGCAGTTACAGACTAGCGGGAGGGGAAGAGCAGTACTTC. It encodes CASSYRLAGGEEQYF.